The 9 T cell receptor beta chains listed next were all sequenced from one sample in a study of blood T cell repertoires in COVID-19. Profiling relied on immunoSEQ multiplex PCR, and the TCRdb table lists in-frame clones only, not all of them. Here the sample spans 110,000 or so clones, about two thirds being singletons. The sample comprised peripheral blood. The receptor source for this set is a woman aged 40 to 49 with acute or convalescent COVID-19.

This CDR3 reads CASSPRDSTQETQYF. The DNA for the CDR3 is TGTGCCAGCAGCCCCCGGGACAGCACCCAAGAGACCCAGTACTTC. The genes are TRBV7-9 and TRBJ2-5, with 7 bases identical to TRBD1. Germline CDR1 reads SEHNR; CDR2 reads FQNEAQ (reference sequence). V was clipped by 5 bases and J by 1 base; unmatched bases: 7. This CDR3 has 15 residues.

As to this clone: The sample contains more than one DNA sequence encoding this CDR3. The chain joins TRBV11-2 to TRBJ1-1, with D unclear. Germline-derived CDR1 and CDR2 are SGHAT and FQNNGV. The CDR3 is 13 residues long. V was trimmed by 1 base and J by 1 base, leaving 4 bases between them. CDR3 region: CASSLGQNTEAFF. In nucleotides, the CDR3 is TGTGCCAGCAGCTTAGGACAGAACACTGAAGCTTTCTTT.

This chain's CDR3 is CASSAPRTGLVEKLFF. CDR3 nucleotide sequence: TGTGCCAGCAGTGCCCCCCGGACAGGCCTCGTAGAAAAACTGTTTTTT. This chain connects TRBV25-1 to TRBJ1-4; 7 positions agree with TRBD1. This CDR3 has 16 amino acids. Germline V lookup: CDR1 MGHDK, CDR2 SYGVNS. J was trimmed by 8 bases and V by 4 bases; bases with no gene match: 13. Supplemented by reference TRBV25-1 and TRBJ1-4, the full variable domain reads EADIYQTPRYLVIGTGKKITLECSQTMGHDKMYWYQQDPGMELHLIHYSYGVNSTEKGDLSSESTVSRIRTEHFPLTLESARPSHTSQYLCASSAPRTGLVEKLFFGSGTQLSVL.

The chain recombines TRBV7-3 with TRBJ2-3, with TRBD2 identical over 13 bases. Trimming cost V 1 base and J 5 bases; bases outside gene matches: 6. Germline V CDR1 and CDR2: SGHTA, FQGTGA. The CDR3 is 17 amino acids. This chain's CDR3 is CASSLMGLAGKGDTQYF. CDR3 DNA: TGTGCCAGCAGCTTAATGGGACTAGCGGGGAAGGGAGATACGCAGTATTTT.

The gene calls are TRBV18 and TRBJ1-5, with D hard to call. The CDR3 length is 16 residues. CDR1 is KGHSH, CDR2 LQKENI, per germline. The germline V and J ends were trimmed by 0 bases and 2 bases, with 11 bases remaining between them. CDR3 sequence: CASSPPGGSGNQPQHF. Written as DNA, the CDR3 is TGTGCCAGCTCACCACCGGGAGGAAGCGGCAATCAGCCCCAGCATTTT.

The gene calls are TRBV6-5 and TRBJ1-1; 8 bases match TRBD1. The V segment lost 5 bases and the J segment 5 bases; nucleotides outside the gene matches: 10. The V gene's germline CDR1 is MNHEY and CDR2 SVGAGI. This CDR3 contains 15 residues. Here the CDR3 DNA reads TGTGCCAGCAGTCGCGGACAGGGTAAAGTGACTGAAGCTTTCTTT. Its translation is CASSRGQGKVTEAFF.

The chain uses TRBV6-4 and TRBJ2-1; D ambiguous. The ends were cut back, 0 bases at V and 8 bases at J, with 14 bases in the middle. The CDR3 is 15 amino acids. Per the germline V gene, CDR1 is MRHNA and CDR2 is SNTAGT. CDR3 coding DNA: TGTGCCAGCAGTGACTCTACGGCTCGGAGAGATGAGCAGTTCTTC. Translating it yields CASSDSTARRDEQFF.

V gene TRBV3-1 (or the pseudogene TRBV3-2) combines with J gene TRBJ2-5; 9 nucleotides line up with TRBD2. The CDR3 is 15 residues long. J gave up 3 bases and V 5 bases, and 7 bases lay outside the gene matches. Germline lookup yields CDR1 LGHDT and CDR2 YNNKEL (reference sequence). In DNA form, the CDR3 reads TGTGCCAGCAGCTCGAGCGGGGGGAGAAAAGAGACCCAGTACTTC. Amino acids: CASSSSGGRKETQYF.

The CDR3 sequence: CSASRGSTDTQYF. CDR3 coding DNA: TGCAGTGCTAGTCGGGGGAGCACAGATACGCAGTATTTT. This chain links TRBV20-1 with TRBJ2-3; D may be TRBD2 (6 bases). The length of the CDR3 is 13 residues. V shed 3 bases and J shed 0 bases, with 7 bases lying between them. Per the germline V gene, CDR1 is DFQATT and CDR2 is SNEGSKA (reference sequence).